This T cell receptor beta chain originates from a study of blood T cells in healthy people across ages. Findings and caveats of the study: Older age coincided with a roughly linear decline in TCR beta diversity per million T cells. Greater diversity and more naive CD4+ cells were seen in long-lived donors than in aged donors.

Notes on this clonotype: Its target is unknown.

CDR3 size: 16 residues. CDR1 and CDR2 from the germline V gene are SGHDT and YYEEEE. The ends lost 4 bases at V and 6 bases at J; junction bases unmatched: 10. PCR was performed a second time for about 7 to 11 cycles using a sample-barcoded 5' primer and a J-beta primer mix. TCRdb reprocessed the 5' RACE reads with MiXCR, giving one entry per CDR3 protein. Seen here are roughly 700,000 distinct CDR3 sequences, roughly 25% observed once, and the top ten hold 9.4%. In addition, the sample was reused for a study of T cells of mothers and their children. As that report states: Over 9.5 million reads per mother and some 3 million per child were obtained.

This receptor was obtained from a boy aged 5 to 17 in good health. Specimen: blood. The V gene is TRBV5-6, the J gene TRBJ2-3; TRBD1 aligns across 11 bases. The CDR3 region has the DNA TGTGCCAGCAGCATCACTCCAGGACAGGGGGCTGATACGCAGTATTTT. This translates into CASSITPGQGADTQYF.